These 25 T cell receptor beta chains were sequenced from one sample in a study of post-analysis software for immune sequencing data. General study results and limits: TRBV5-6, TRBV5-1 and TRBV20-1 were among 4 or 5 TRBV segments more frequent in patients than controls.

cDNA libraries for TCR beta contained unique molecular identifiers. TCRdb redid the calling of the PCR reads with MiXCR, one entry per CDR3 protein. The table lists some 260,000 distinct CDR3 sequences, 36% of them singletons. For these receptors, no antigen is known. Material for sequencing was blood. Receptors originate from a girl aged 10 to 17 with multiple sclerosis.

This clonotype was recorded at least ten times. V is TRBV5-1 and J is TRBJ2-1, with 11 bases fitting TRBD1. V gave up 4 bases and J gave up 4 bases; unmatched junction bases: 4. The CDR3 loop spans 15 amino acids. CDR1 SGHRS and CDR2 YFSETQ come from the germline V gene. The CDR3 coding sequence is TGCGCCAGCAGCAGCGGGACAGGGGGATACAATGAGCAGTTCTTC. Translation: CASSSGTGGYNEQFF.

This clonotype was seen a handful of times. The V and J genes are TRBV5-5 and TRBJ2-2; TRBD2 is a possible D gene (5 bases). Germline lookup yields CDR1 SGHKS and CDR2 YYEKEE (reference sequence). V was shortened by 4 bases and J by 0 bases, with 7 bases between the two germline ends. The CDR3 loop spans 14 amino acids. The CDR3 nucleotides are TGTGCCAGCAGCCTACTAGCGAACACCGGGGAGCTGTTTTTT. Translated: CASSLLANTGELFF.

A remark on this clonotype: This may come from a read error, since a much larger clone is one base off. The V call is TRBV29-1, the J call TRBJ1-2; 7 bases line up with TRBD1. CDR1 and CDR2 (germline): SQVTM, ANQGSEA. J was trimmed by 4 bases and V by 8 bases; bases with no gene match: 7. This CDR3 region has 12 residues. The CDR3 nucleotides are TGCAGCACTGTGACAGGGAGCTATGGCTACACCTTC. Translation gives CSTVTGSYGYTF.

This clonotype was seen ten or more times. CDR3 in amino acids: CASSLYAPRRGTRTPYGYTF. The CDR3 DNA reads TGTGCCAGCAGTTTATATGCCCCACGGCGGGGGACGCGAACGCCTTATGGCTACACCTTC. The V and J genes are TRBV27 and TRBJ1-2; TRBD1 might be the D (5 bases). Trimming removed 1 base at V and 5 bases at J, with 29 bases between. The CDR3 spans 20 residues. Per germline, CDR1 MNHEY and CDR2 SMNVEV (reference sequence).

Many counts were recorded for this clonotype. The chain links TRBV9 to TRBJ1-6; 9 positions match TRBD1. The J segment lost 7 bases and the V segment lost 4 bases, leaving 9 bases of the junction unmatched. The V gene's germline CDR1 is SGDLS and CDR2 YYNGEE. This CDR3 spans 16 amino acids. The CDR3 DNA reads TGTGCCAGCAGCCTCGAGGGGACAGGGTACAATTCACCCCTCCACTTT. Its translation: CASSLEGTGYNSPLHF.

The gene calls are TRBV4-1 and TRBJ2-5; D remains ambiguous. CDR3 size: 11 residues. Germline CDR1 and CDR2: MGHRA and YSYEKL. V lost 1 base, J lost 5 bases, and 2 bases lay in between. The CDR3 spells CASSQAETQYF. The CDR3 nucleotides are TGCGCCAGCAGCCAAGCTGAGACCCAGTACTTC.

Of note for this clonotype: Being one base from a much bigger clone, this may be a read error. The chain employs TRBV28 and TRBJ1-5; TRBD1 might be the D (5 bases). The CDR3 covers 18 residues. CDR1 MDHEN and CDR2 SYDVKM come from the germline V gene. The CDR3 bases are TGTGCCTGCAGTTTAGGGCCGACAGAGGGATATAGCAATCAGCCCCAGCATTTT. Protein sequence: CACSLGPTEGYSNQPQHF.

In the case of this clonotype: A read error may be the cause here, since a much bigger clone is one base away. The genes are TRBV27 and TRBJ2-5; 9 bases align to TRBD2. The CDR3 length is 15 residues. V gave up 6 bases and J gave up 11 bases; unmatched junction bases: 16. Germline V lookup: CDR1 MNHEY, CDR2 SMNVEV (reference sequence). DNA for the CDR3: TGTGCCAGCAGCCTAAGGTCTAGCGGGGTCTATGAGCAGTACTTC. This codes for CASSLRSSGVYEQYF.

For this clonotype: Just one base apart from a much larger clone, this may be a read error. The chain links TRBV6-2 or TRBV6-3 to TRBJ1-1; D gene uncertain. The V and J ends lost 7 bases and 5 bases respectively, with 17 bases between them. This CDR3 has 14 residues. Germline CDR1 reads MNHEY; CDR2 reads SVGEGT. CDR3: CASTSIAGMTEAFF. The CDR3 nucleotides read TGTGCCAGCACTAGCATTGCAGGAATGACTGAAGCTTTCTTT.

Note on this clonotype: A much larger clone sits a single nucleotide away, making a read error possible. The chain links TRBV7-2 to TRBJ1-1, with D possibly being TRBD1 (5 bases). CDR3 length equals 13 residues. Looked up from germline, CDR1 is SGHTA and CDR2 is FQGNSA. CDR3 loop: CACSFGGNTEAFF. DNA for the CDR3: TGTGCCTGCAGCTTTGGGGGGAACACTGAAGCTTTCTTT.

This clonotype was seen a handful of times. This rearrangement joins TRBV29-1 to TRBJ1-2; TRBD1 aligns across 7 bases. The CDR3 has 12 residues. Germline V CDR1 and CDR2: SQVTM, ANQGSEA. The V and J ends lost 6 bases and 4 bases, in that order; junction bases with no gene match: 5. The DNA for the CDR3 is TGCAGCGTAGTACAGGGGAGCTATGGCTACACCTTC. Translation gives CSVVQGSYGYTF.

V gene TRBV5-1 combines with J gene TRBJ1-2; tentatively, D is TRBD1 (6 bases). Trimming stripped 4 bases from V and 2 bases from J, with 15 bases between. Looked up from germline, CDR1 is SGHRS and CDR2 is YFSETQ. CDR3 length: 15 amino acids. In nucleotides, the CDR3 is TGCGCCAGCAGCCCCAATCTGGGACACAACTATGGCTACACCTTC. Protein sequence: CASSPNLGHNYGYTF.

Note on this clonotype: This may be a read error, as it is one base from a much larger clone. This CDR3 is CASSYQVGETQYF. The CDR3 DNA reads as TGTGCCAGCAGTTACCAGGTCGGGGAGACCCAGTACTTC. This rearrangement joins TRBV6-2 or TRBV6-3 to TRBJ2-5; D is unresolved. The CDR3 contains 13 residues. Trimming removed 2 bases from V and 5 bases from J, with 9 bases in between. The germline gives CDR1 MNHEY, CDR2 SVGEGT.

The chain joins TRBV4-1 to TRBJ2-2, with 8 bases aligning to TRBD1. CDR3 length: 15 residues. Trimming removed 3 bases from V and 4 bases from J; junction bases left unmatched: 4. Germline assignment: CDR1 MGHRA and CDR2 YSYEKL. The CDR3: CASSHPGTGTGELFF. DNA of the CDR3: TGCGCCAGCAGCCATCCCGGGACAGGCACCGGGGAGCTGTTTTTT.

With regard to this clonotype: This may be a read error, as it is one base from a much larger clone. The chain is built from TRBV10-3 and TRBJ2-5; D might be TRBD1 (6 bases). Germline V gene lookup returns CDR1 ENHRY and CDR2 SYGVKD. The CDR3 is 15 residues long. V dropped 10 bases and J dropped 5 bases, with 23 bases sitting between them. The CDR3 region is CATSERDISRETQYF. CDR3 DNA: TGTGCCACCAGCGAAAGGGACATTAGTAGGGAGACCCAGTACTTC.

This clonotype has at least ten counts. The chain recombines TRBV12-3 or TRBV12-4 with TRBJ1-2; 10 positions match TRBD1. The CDR3 covers 13 residues. Trimming cost V 2 bases and J 8 bases; bases outside gene matches: 2. DNA for the CDR3: TGTGCCAGCAGTTTACAGACAGGGGGCGGCTACACCTTC. The encoded protein is CASSLQTGGGYTF.

Comments on this clonotype: The junction and the germline gene differ at one end; a read error may be behind it. The chain employs TRBV3-1 and TRBJ2-1; TRBD2 is a possible D gene (6 bases). Germline loops: CDR1 LGHDT, CDR2 YNNKEL (reference sequence). CDR3 length: 16 amino acids. The CDR3 bases are TGTGTCAGCAGCTGGCGCGCTGAGCGGTGGGGGGATGAGCAGGTCTTC. Its translation: CVSSWRAERWGDEQVF.

This clonotype was seen repeatedly, ten times or more. This chain links TRBV7-2 with TRBJ2-1; 7 nucleotides agree with TRBD2. The CDR3 totals 15 residues. V lost 8 bases to trimming and J lost 2 bases; unmatched junction nucleotides: 9. Germline CDR1 SGHTA, CDR2 FQGNSA. As DNA, the CDR3 is TGTGCCAGCTCCCGACTAGCTGACCCCTACAATGAGCAGTTCTTC. Amino acids: CASSRLADPYNEQFF.

This clonotype occurred a few times. The rearrangement joins TRBV7-9 to TRBJ1-5; D possibly corresponds to TRBD1 (6 bases). The CDR3 loop spans 13 amino acids. The ends were cut back, 3 bases at V and 10 bases at J, with 13 bases in the middle. Germline CDR1 and CDR2: SEHNR and FQNEAQ (reference sequence). Here the CDR3 DNA reads TGTGCCAGCAGCTTCGGGGGCCGTGCTCCCCAGCATTTT. Encoded protein: CASSFGGRAPQHF.

The rearrangement joins TRBV4-1 to TRBJ1-3; no clear D. Germline CDR1 is MGHRA and CDR2 is YSYEKL. V dropped 1 base and J dropped 1 base, with 11 bases sitting between them. There are 16 residues in the CDR3. The CDR3 reads CASSQAMTFSGNTIYF. The DNA for the CDR3 is TGCGCCAGCAGCCAAGCGATGACGTTTTCTGGAAACACCATATATTTT.

Worth noting for this clonotype: A read error is possible here, since a much larger clone lies one base away. The chain uses TRBV5-5 and TRBJ1-6; no clear D gene. Germline V gene lookup returns CDR1 SGHKS and CDR2 YYEKEE (reference sequence). This CDR3 region has 17 residues. CDR3 DNA sequence: TGTGCCAGCAACTTGGCGTCAGGAGGTTGGGTTAATTCACCCCTCCACTTT. It translates to CASNLASGGWVNSPLHF.

This clonotype was seen many times. The J gene is TRBJ2-1, the V gene TRBV2; 8 bases are a match to TRBD2. With 4 bases clipped from V and 8 bases from J, the junction kept 7 bases outside the gene matches. Germline CDR1 reads SNHLY; CDR2 reads FYNNEI. The CDR3 has 14 amino acids. The CDR3 bases are TGTGCCAGCAGTGGGGGACTAGGGGTGCATGAGCAGTTCTTC. Translation: CASSGGLGVHEQFF.

This clonotype showed up many times. The J gene is TRBJ2-3, the V gene TRBV7-9; a possible D gene is TRBD2 (6 bases). Germline values: CDR1 SEHNR, CDR2 FQNEAQ (reference sequence). V lost 0 bases, J lost 0 bases, and 13 bases lay in between. The CDR3 loop spans 17 amino acids. The CDR3 is CASSLALIGTSTDTQYF. The CDR3, as DNA: TGTGCCAGCAGCTTAGCGCTAATCGGGACTAGCACAGATACGCAGTATTTT.

This clonotype has a count of ten or more. The V and J genes are TRBV4-1 and TRBJ2-5; 7 bases align to TRBD1. Germline loops: CDR1 MGHRA, CDR2 YSYEKL. This CDR3 has 14 amino acids. V gave up 0 bases and J gave up 5 bases; unmatched junction bases: 3. CDR3 amino acids: CASSQERGHETQYF. CDR3 nucleotides: TGCGCCAGCAGCCAAGAAAGGGGGCACGAGACCCAGTACTTC.

There are many counts of this clonotype. J is TRBJ1-2 and V is TRBV5-5; no reliable D call. Germline lookup yields CDR1 SGHKS and CDR2 YYEKEE (reference sequence). Between the trimmed V and J ends, which lost 4 bases and 5 bases, there was a span of 21 bases. This CDR3 comprises 16 residues. In nucleotides, the CDR3 is TGTGCCAGCAGCCACCGTTCCTTGGGGTCCCGATATGGCTACACCTTC. It codes for CASSHRSLGSRYGYTF.